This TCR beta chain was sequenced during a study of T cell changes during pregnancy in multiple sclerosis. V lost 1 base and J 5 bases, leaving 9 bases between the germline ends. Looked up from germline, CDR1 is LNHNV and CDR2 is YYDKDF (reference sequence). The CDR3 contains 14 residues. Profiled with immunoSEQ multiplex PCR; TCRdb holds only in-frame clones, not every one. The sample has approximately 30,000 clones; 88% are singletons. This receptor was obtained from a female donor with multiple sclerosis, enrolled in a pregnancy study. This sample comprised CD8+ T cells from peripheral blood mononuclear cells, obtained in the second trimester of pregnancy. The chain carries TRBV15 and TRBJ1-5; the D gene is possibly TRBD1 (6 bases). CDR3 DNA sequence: TGTGCCACCAGCAGAGGGACAGATTATCAGCCCCAGCATTTT. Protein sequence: CATSRGTDYQPQHF.